This TCR beta chain was observed in a study of post-analysis software for immune sequencing data. Study-level findings and limits: Among multiple sclerosis patients, normalized Chao1 diversity was significantly below that of controls. When patients were compared with controls, a handful of TRBV segments were more frequent, TRBV5-6, TRBV5-1 and TRBV20-1 among them.

Prepared TCR beta cDNA libraries contained unique molecular identifiers. T cells numbering roughly 1 to 10 million gave rise to 500,000 to 600,000 cDNA molecules. TCRdb reanalysed the PCR reads using MiXCR and keeps one entry per CDR3 protein. The table has about 800,000 distinct CDR3 sequences, roughly 27% seen once. The CDR3 spans 16 residues. Germline CDR1 and CDR2: SQVTM and ANQGSEA. Losses at the gene ends were 3 bases for V and 0 bases for J; bases not matched to a gene: 10. As for this clonotype: Its antigen is not known.

The chain links TRBV29-1 to TRBJ1-1; TRBD1 aligns across 7 bases. The sequence came from a girl aged 10 to 17 with multiple sclerosis. The sample was blood. The CDR3 nucleotides are TGCAGCGTTGACTTCCGAGGGGGACAGATGAACACTGAAGCTTTCTTT. It yields the protein CSVDFRGGQMNTEAFF. The full variable domain, its missing parts supplied by reference TRBV29-1 and TRBJ1-1, is SAVISQKPSRDICQRGTSLTIQCQVDSQVTMMFWYRQQPGQSLTLIATANQGSEATYESGFVIDKFPISRPNLTFSTLTVSNMSPEDSSIYLCSVDFRGGQMNTEAFFGQGTRLTVV.